These T cell receptor beta chains were read from a single sample in a study of human T cells and chemical hapten exposure. MiXCR, applied by TCRdb to the RACE reads, yields one record per CDR3 protein. The data show tens of thousands of distinct CDR3 sequences, roughly 8.8% seen once. This specimen was whole blood, taken in connection with sensitization to the hapten diphenylcyclopropenone (DPC). These TCRs come from a woman between 35 and 50 years old with alopecia areata. Some clones in this sample may be carry-over from other donors' samples. Both conserved end residues are part of each CDR3. Each record gives: D gene, V gene, clone size, CDR3 length, J gene, CDR3 DNA, CDR3 protein. The D gene is left open where the match is weak. The size of a clone is reported for some rows only, either as once, few or many, or as a class for expanded clones.

>-|TRBV28|many|10|TRBJ1-1
TGTGCCAGCGGCATTACTGAAGCTTTCTTT
CASGITEAFF
>-|TRBV6-1|few|13|TRBJ2-2
TGTGCCAGCAGTCTCAGGAGGGTCGGGGAGCTGTTTTTT
CASSLRRVGELFF
>-|TRBV28|-|14|TRBJ2-7
TGTGCCAGCAGGCGCCGGGACGGCCCCTACGAGCAGTACTTC
CASRRRDGPYEQYF
>TRBD1|TRBV7-9|many|16|TRBJ1-1
TGTGCCAGCAGCTTTTCCTCCGGGACAGGCCTCACTGAAGCTTTCTTT
CASSFSSGTGLTEAFF
>TRBD1|TRBV4-3|-|14|TRBJ2-7
TGCGCCAGCAGCCAAGGGACAGGACCCTACGAGCAGTACTTC
CASSQGTGPYEQYF
>-|TRBV5-1|many|14|TRBJ1-1
TGCGCCAGCAGCGCTCCGGGGATCGGAGCTGAAGCTTTCTTT
CASSAPGIGAEAFF
>-|TRBV7-8|many|14|TRBJ2-1
TGTGCCAGCAGCCCCGGGCCGCAGTGGCATGAGCAGTTCTTC
CASSPGPQWHEQFF
>-|TRBV27|few|20|TRBJ2-6
TGTGCCAGCAGTTTCAGGGGGGGACAGTTGTCGGGCTCTGGGGCCAACGTCCTGACTTTC
CASSFRGGQLSGSGANVLTF
>TRBD1|TRBV6-2/TRBV6-3|once|14|TRBJ2-5
TGTGCCAGCAACCAAATACAGGGGGGAGAGACCCAGTACTTC
CASNQIQGGETQYF
>TRBD2|TRBV6-5|-|15|TRBJ2-5
TGTGCCAGCAGGAGGAGGACGGGGGGGCAAGAGACCCAGTACTTC
CASRRRTGGQETQYF
>TRBD1|TRBV5-1|few|16|TRBJ1-2
TGCGCCAGCAGCTTTTTGGGACAGGAAGGCGGCAGTGGCTACACCTTC
CASSFLGQEGGSGYTF
>-|TRBV18|-|17|TRBJ1-5
TGTGCCAGCTCACCAACCCCAGGGTTGGATAGCAATCAGCCCCAGCATTTT
CASSPTPGLDSNQPQHF
>TRBD1|TRBV7-9|few|16|TRBJ1-2
TGTGCCAGCAGCCTGTCCTGGACAGGGAGGATGTATCACTACACCTTC
CASSLSWTGRMYHYTF
>-|TRBV12-3/TRBV12-4|few|15|TRBJ1-1
TGTGCCAGCAGTCCGGGGGATGCGACAAACACTGAAGCTTTCTTT
CASSPGDATNTEAFF
>TRBD1|TRBV7-2|many|13|TRBJ2-7
TGTGCCAGCAGCTGGGGACAGGGAGGTGAGCAGTACTTC
CASSWGQGGEQYF
>-|TRBV19|many|12|TRBJ1-5
TGTGCCAGTGGGAGGGAGTGGCAGCCCCAGCATTTT
CASGREWQPQHF
>TRBD1|TRBV25-1|many|14|TRBJ1-1
TGTGCCAGCAGGGGGACAGGGGGGAACACTGAAGCTTTCTTT
CASRGTGGNTEAFF
>TRBD1|TRBV12-3/TRBV12-4|many|16|TRBJ2-2
TGTGCCAGCAGGATAGCCGGGACAGGGGGGCCCGGGGAGCTGTTTTTT
CASRIAGTGGPGELFF
>-|TRBV20-1|many|13|TRBJ1-1
TGCAGTGCGAGCCAGGGCCAGCACACTGAAGCTTTCTTT
CSASQGQHTEAFF
>TRBD2|TRBV7-3|-|15|TRBJ2-1
TGTGCCAGCAGCCCACCAGGGACTAGCGGGGGTAGGTTGTTCTTC
CASSPPGTSGGRLFF
>-|TRBV5-1|few|14|TRBJ2-7
TGCGCCAGCAGCTTGACCTCGGCGTCCTACGAGCAGTACTTC
CASSLTSASYEQYF
>-|TRBV7-2|-|16|TRBJ2-4
TGTGCCAGCAGCTCCCCCGTATCGATAGCCAAAAACATTCAGTACTTC
CASSSPVSIAKNIQYF
>-|TRBV3-1|many|16|TRBJ2-2
TGTGCCAGCAGTCCAAGAGGGATTTCGAACACCGGGGAGCTGTTTTTT
CASSPRGISNTGELFF
>-|TRBV18|-|13|TRBJ2-5
TGTGCCAGCTCACCACCAGGGAGAGAGACCCAGTACTTC
CASSPPGRETQYF
>TRBD1|TRBV3-1|few|11|TRBJ2-1
TGTGCGACAGGGACCTACAATGAGCAGTTCTTC
CATGTYNEQFF
>-|TRBV7-2|many|19|TRBJ2-1
TGTGCCAGCAGCTTGAGACGCGTCTCTAGTCGGGGCTCCTACAATGAGCAGTTCTTC
CASSLRRVSSRGSYNEQFF
>TRBD1|TRBV9|-|15|TRBJ2-7
TGTGCCAGCAGCGACCCACAGGGGGTCTCCTACGAGCAGTACTTC
CASSDPQGVSYEQYF
>TRBD2|TRBV6-1|many|15|TRBJ2-3
TGTGCCAGCTCCCAACGGGGGGGAGGCACAGATACGCAGTATTTT
CASSQRGGGTDTQYF
>-|TRBV24-1|-|13|TRBJ1-2
TGTGCCACCAGTGAGCCGGACACCTATGGCTACACCTTC
CATSEPDTYGYTF
>TRBD2|TRBV28|few|17|TRBJ2-4
TGTGCCAGCAGTCCCGGACTAGCGGGGGGGCCGAGAAACATTCAGTACTTC
CASSPGLAGGPRNIQYF
>-|TRBV19|-|14|TRBJ2-3
TGTGCCAGTAGTATCAGGTCGGAGACAGATACGCAGTATTTT
CASSIRSETDTQYF
>-|TRBV12-3/TRBV12-4|many|15|TRBJ2-2
TGTGCCAGCAGTTTATGGGGATCGAACACCGGGGAGCTGTTTTTT
CASSLWGSNTGELFF
>TRBD2|TRBV3-1|few|16|TRBJ2-1
TGTGCCAGCAGCCCTCGACTAGCGGGGGGGAAAAATGAGCAGTTCTTC
CASSPRLAGGKNEQFF
>-|TRBV3-1|few|14|TRBJ2-2
TGTGCCAGCAGCCAAGATGTTGGGGGCCGGGAGCTGTTTTTT
CASSQDVGGRELFF
>TRBD1|TRBV27|many|17|TRBJ2-2
TGTGCCAGCAGTTTAAAGACAGGGGGAGATGACACCGGGGAGCTGTTTTTT
CASSLKTGGDDTGELFF
>-|TRBV10-3|many|15|TRBJ1-6
TGTGCCATCAGTGAGGGGGAAGCCTATAATTCACCCCTCCACTTT
CAISEGEAYNSPLHF
>-|TRBV9|many|14|TRBJ2-3
TGTGCCAGCAGCGGTCGACAGTACACAGATACGCAGTATTTT
CASSGRQYTDTQYF
>-|TRBV7-2|many|16|TRBJ1-2
TGTGCCAGCAGCTTAGCGTTTGAAGCGGGCGCGAATGGCTACACCTTC
CASSLAFEAGANGYTF
>TRBD1|TRBV20-1|-|15|TRBJ1-3
TGCAGTGCCTGGGACAGGGGCGGCCCTGAAAACACCATATATTTT
CSAWDRGGPENTIYF